The entry that follows covers one T cell receptor beta chain sequence. CDR3 length: 14 amino acids. V lost 7 bases and J lost 3, with 15 bases in between. Per germline, CDR1 SNHLY and CDR2 FYNNEI. The data belong to a study of blood T cell repertoires in COVID-19. As for the study in general: Sites in the United States, Italy and Spain provided acute and convalescent COVID-19 samples.

Per the authors' pipeline: Estimation of nucleated cell counts relied on the amplification of reference gene primers. Only in-frame clones appear in the TCRdb table, and some are missing; sequencing was by immunoSEQ multiplex PCR. V, J and clone size are taken as reported in that table, and D and trimming were inferred from the DNA itself. The sample carries approximately 89,000 clones, approximately 86% recorded once. Sequenced: peripheral blood. V and J are TRBV2 and TRBJ1-1; maybe TRBD1 (6 bases). The clonotype comes from a woman in her 70s with active or convalescent COVID-19. CDR3 nucleotides: TGTGCCAGCACCTTGAAGGGGGGGGACACTGAAGCTTTCTTT. It encodes CASTLKGGDTEAFF.